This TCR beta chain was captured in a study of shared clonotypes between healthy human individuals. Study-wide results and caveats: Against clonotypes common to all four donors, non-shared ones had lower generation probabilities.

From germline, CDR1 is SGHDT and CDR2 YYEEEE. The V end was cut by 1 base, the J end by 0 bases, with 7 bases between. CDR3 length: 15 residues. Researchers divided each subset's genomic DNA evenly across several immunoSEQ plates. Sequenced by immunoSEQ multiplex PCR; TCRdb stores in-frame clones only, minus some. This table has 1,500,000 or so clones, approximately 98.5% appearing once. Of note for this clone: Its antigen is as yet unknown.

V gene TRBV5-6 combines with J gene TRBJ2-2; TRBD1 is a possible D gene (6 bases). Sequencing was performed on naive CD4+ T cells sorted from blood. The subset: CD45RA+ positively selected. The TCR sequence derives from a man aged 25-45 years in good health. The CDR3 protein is CASSLTGTNTGELFF. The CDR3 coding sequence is TGTGCCAGCAGCTTGACAGGGACGAACACCGGGGAGCTGTTTTTT.